This T cell receptor (beta chain) was obtained from a study of T cells in Graves' hyperthyroidism and ophthalmopathy. Amplification of TCR beta CDR3 regions used RNA as the template. First-round RT-PCR of the TCR CDR3 relied on the HTBI primer set. Using its own MiXCR run on the multiplex PCR reads, TCRdb lists one record per CDR3 protein. The data show hundreds of thousands of distinct CDR3 sequences, with 13% to 15% seen just once and roughly a fifth held by the top ten. This clonotype was seen at least ten times. CDR3 length: 15 residues. The V segment lost 4 bases and the J segment 4 bases; nucleotides outside the gene matches: 6. Germline CDR1 LGHDT, CDR2 YNNKEL (reference sequence).

Material: blood. This receptor was taken from a woman aged 55-69 years with Graves' ophthalmopathy. The V and J genes are TRBV3-1 and TRBJ1-3; 8 positions agree with TRBD1. CDR3 DNA: TGTGCCAGCAGCCCCCGGACAGGGTCCGGAAACACCATATATTTT. Its protein is CASSPRTGSGNTIYF.